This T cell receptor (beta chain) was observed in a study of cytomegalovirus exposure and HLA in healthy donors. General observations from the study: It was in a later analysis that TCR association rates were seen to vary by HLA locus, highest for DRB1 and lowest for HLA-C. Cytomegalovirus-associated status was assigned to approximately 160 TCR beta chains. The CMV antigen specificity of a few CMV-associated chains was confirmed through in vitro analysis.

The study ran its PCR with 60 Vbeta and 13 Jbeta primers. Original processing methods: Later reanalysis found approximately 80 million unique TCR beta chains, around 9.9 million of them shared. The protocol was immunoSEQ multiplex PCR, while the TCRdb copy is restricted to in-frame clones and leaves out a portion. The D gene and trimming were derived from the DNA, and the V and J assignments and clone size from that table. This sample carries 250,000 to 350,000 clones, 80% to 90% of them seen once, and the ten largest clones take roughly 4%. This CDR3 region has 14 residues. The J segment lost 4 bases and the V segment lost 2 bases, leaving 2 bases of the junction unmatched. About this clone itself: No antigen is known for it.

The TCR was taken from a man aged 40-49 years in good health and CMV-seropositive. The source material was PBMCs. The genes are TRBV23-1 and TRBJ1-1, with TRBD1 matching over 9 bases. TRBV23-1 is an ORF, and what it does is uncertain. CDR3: CASSQRQGVTEAFF. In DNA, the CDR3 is TGCGCCAGCAGTCAACGACAGGGGGTCACTGAAGCTTTCTTT.